This TCR beta chain was observed in a study of T cells in Graves' hyperthyroidism and ophthalmopathy. Turning to the study itself: Peripheral blood was acquired at first diagnosis, ahead of any therapy whatsoever.

This clonotype was seen repeatedly, ten times or more. Researchers took RNA transcripts and amplified the TCR beta CDR3 regions from them. The HTBI primer set was used in a first-round RT-PCR of the TCR CDR3. TCRdb re-derived calls from the multiplex PCR reads in MiXCR, one entry per CDR3 protein. The table records about 740,000 distinct CDR3 sequences, around 15% of them present only once. The CDR3 consists of 15 residues. From germline, CDR1 is SGDLS and CDR2 YYNGEE. V lost 0 bases and J lost 0, with 9 bases in between. Each diagnosis was grounded in clinical symptoms, serum thyroxine and TRAb, thyroid ultrasound, and orbital computed tomography.

The chain has TRBV9 and TRBJ2-5; a weak D match, TRBD2 (6 bases). Material for sequencing was blood. This clonotype was obtained from a woman aged 18-30 years with Graves' hyperthyroidism. The chain's CDR3 is CASSVAGVYQETQYF. CDR3 nucleotide sequence: TGTGCCAGCAGCGTAGCGGGAGTGTACCAAGAGACCCAGTACTTC.